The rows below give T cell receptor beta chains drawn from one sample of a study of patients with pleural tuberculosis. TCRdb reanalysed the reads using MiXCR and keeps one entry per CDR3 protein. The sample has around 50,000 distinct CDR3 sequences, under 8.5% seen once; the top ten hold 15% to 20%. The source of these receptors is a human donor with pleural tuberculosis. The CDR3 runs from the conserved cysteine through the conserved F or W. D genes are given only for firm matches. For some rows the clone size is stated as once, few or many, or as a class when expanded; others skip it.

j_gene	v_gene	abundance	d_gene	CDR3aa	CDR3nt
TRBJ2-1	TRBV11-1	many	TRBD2	CASRTLAGDEQFF	TGTGCCAGCAGAACTCTAGCGGGAGATGAGCAGTTCTTC
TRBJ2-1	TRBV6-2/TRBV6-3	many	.	CASNFPSGEQFF	TGTGCCAGCAATTTTCCGTCGGGAGAGCAGTTCTTC
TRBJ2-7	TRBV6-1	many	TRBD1	CASSEYGTGSYEQYF	TGTGCCAGCAGCGAATACGGGACAGGGTCCTACGAGCAGTACTTC
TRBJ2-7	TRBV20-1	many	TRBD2	CSAPSSTTSGYEQYF	TGCAGTGCTCCTTCCTCTACGACTAGCGGCTACGAGCAGTACTTC
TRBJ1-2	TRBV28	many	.	CASSRPLGVNYGYTF	TGTGCCAGCAGTAGACCTTTGGGAGTCAACTATGGCTACACCTTC
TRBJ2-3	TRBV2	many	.	CASRPLANTQYF	TGTGCCAGCAGACCCCTAGCGAATACGCAGTATTTT
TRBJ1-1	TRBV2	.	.	CASCVLGTGTEAFF	TGTGCCAGCTGTGTGCTGGGAACGGGCACTGAAGCTTTCTTT
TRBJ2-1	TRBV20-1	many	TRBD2	CGLAGHNEQFF	TGCGGGCTAGCGGGTCACAATGAGCAGTTCTTC
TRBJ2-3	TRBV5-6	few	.	CASSSQMGDTQYF	TGTGCCAGCAGCTCCCAGATGGGGGATACGCAGTATTTT
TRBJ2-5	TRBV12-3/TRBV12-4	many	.	CASSTPTELQETQYF	TGTGCCAGCAGTACCCCGACAGAGCTACAAGAGACCCAGTACTTC
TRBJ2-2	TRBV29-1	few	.	CSVFMEAGELFF	TGCAGCGTTTTCATGGAGGCCGGGGAGCTGTTTTTT
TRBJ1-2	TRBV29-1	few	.	CSAVRDSGGYTF	TGCAGCGCTGTCCGGGATTCAGGTGGCTACACCTTC
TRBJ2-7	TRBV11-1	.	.	CASSLGVAGQREQYF	TGTGCCAGCAGCTTAGGTGTTGCGGGGCAGCGGGAGCAGTACTTC
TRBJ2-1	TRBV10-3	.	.	CATGPYPYNEQFF	TGTGCCACCGGACCCTACCCTTACAATGAGCAGTTCTTC
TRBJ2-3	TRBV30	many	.	CAWSNQYDTQYF	TGTGCCTGGAGTAATCAGTACGATACGCAGTATTTT
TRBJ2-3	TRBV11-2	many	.	CASSLDQVTDTQYF	TGTGCCAGCAGCTTAGACCAGGTCACAGATACGCAGTATTTT
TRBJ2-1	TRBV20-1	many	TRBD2	CSAHSSGSANEQFF	TGCAGTGCTCACTCTAGCGGGAGTGCCAATGAGCAGTTCTTC
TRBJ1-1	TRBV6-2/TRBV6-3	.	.	CASGPGVNTEAFF	TGTGCCAGCGGCCCCGGGGTGAACACTGAAGCTTTCTTT
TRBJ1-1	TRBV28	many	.	CASKYEKNTEAFF	TGTGCCAGCAAATACGAGAAGAACACTGAAGCTTTCTTT
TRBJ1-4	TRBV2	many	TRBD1	CASGGTGGKLFF	TGTGCCAGCGGAGGGACAGGGGGGAAACTGTTTTTT
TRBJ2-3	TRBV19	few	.	CASSRALFLGF	TGTGCCAGTAGCCGGGCGTTATTTCTGGGCTTT
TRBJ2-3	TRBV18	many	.	CASSSAHQSTDTQYF	TGTGCCAGCTCGAGTGCTCACCAAAGCACAGATACGCAGTATTTT
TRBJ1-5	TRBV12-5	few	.	CASGVTGSNQPQHF	TGTGCTAGTGGTGTGACAGGCTCGAACCAGCCCCAGCATTTT
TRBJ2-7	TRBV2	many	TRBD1	CASSVPQGFDEQYF	TGTGCCAGCAGTGTCCCACAGGGGTTTGACGAGCAGTACTTC
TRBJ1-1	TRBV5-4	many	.	CASSMGPNTEAFF	TGTGCCAGCAGCATGGGACCGAACACTGAAGCTTTCTTT
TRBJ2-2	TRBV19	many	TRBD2	CAGGGRAHGELFF	TGTGCCGGCGGCGGGAGGGCCCACGGGGAGCTGTTTTTT
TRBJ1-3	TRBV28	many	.	CASRTVSSGNTIYF	TGTGCCAGCAGGACAGTTAGCTCTGGAAACACCATATATTTT
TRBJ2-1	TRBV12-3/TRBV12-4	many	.	CASQPSGSYNEQFF	TGTGCCAGTCAACCCAGCGGGTCCTACAATGAGCAGTTCTTC
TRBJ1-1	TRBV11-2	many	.	CASSSQANTEAFF	TGTGCCAGCAGCTCCCAGGCGAACACTGAAGCTTTCTTT
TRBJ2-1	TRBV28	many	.	CASSWPYNEQFF	TGTGCCAGCAGCTGGCCCTACAATGAGCAGTTCTTC
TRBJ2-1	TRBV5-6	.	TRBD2	CASTSLTSGSLNEQFF	TGTGCCAGCACCTCCCTCACTAGCGGGAGTTTGAATGAGCAGTTCTTC
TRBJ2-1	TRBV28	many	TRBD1	CASRLGQGGYNEQFF	TGTGCCAGCAGACTAGGACAGGGAGGCTACAATGAGCAGTTCTTC
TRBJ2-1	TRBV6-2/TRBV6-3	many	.	CASSYSTPGGEQFF	TGTGCCAGCAGTTACTCCACTCCCGGGGGTGAGCAGTTCTTC
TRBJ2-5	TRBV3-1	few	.	CASIGSPQETQYF	TGTGCCAGCATCGGGAGCCCCCAAGAGACCCAGTACTTC
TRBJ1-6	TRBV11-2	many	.	CASSLGADYNSPLHF	TGTGCCAGCAGCTTAGGGGCAGATTATAATTCACCCCTCCACTTT
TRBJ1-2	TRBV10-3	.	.	CAIRAARDDGYTF	TGTGCCATCAGGGCGGCTCGGGACGATGGCTACACCTTC
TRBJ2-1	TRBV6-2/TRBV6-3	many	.	CASSYRGGSSYNEQFF	TGTGCCAGCAGTTACAGGGGGGGGAGCTCCTACAATGAGCAGTTCTTC
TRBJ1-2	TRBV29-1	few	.	CSVRTVYGYTF	TGCAGCGTCCGGACGGTCTATGGCTACACCTTC
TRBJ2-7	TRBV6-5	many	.	CASSYPAEQYF	TGTGCCAGCAGTTACCCGGCAGAGCAGTACTTC
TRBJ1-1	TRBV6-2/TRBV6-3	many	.	CASSSSTGNTEAFF	TGTGCCAGCAGCTCTTCAACGGGGAACACTGAAGCTTTCTTT
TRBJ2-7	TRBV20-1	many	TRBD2	CSARDIAGFYEQYF	TGCAGTGCTAGAGACATAGCGGGTTTCTACGAGCAGTACTTC
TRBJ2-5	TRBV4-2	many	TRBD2	CASSQAGGVGETQYF	TGTGCCAGCAGCCAAGCGGGAGGAGTAGGAGAGACCCAGTACTTC
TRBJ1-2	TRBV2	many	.	CASSDDNNYGYTF	TGTGCCAGCAGTGATGACAATAACTATGGCTACACCTTC
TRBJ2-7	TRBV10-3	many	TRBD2	CATEGSGRAYEQYF	TGTGCCACCGAAGGGTCCGGGAGGGCCTACGAGCAGTACTTC
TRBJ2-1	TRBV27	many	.	CASSLTGSSYNEQFF	TGTGCCAGCAGTCTTACTGGAAGCTCCTACAATGAGCAGTTCTTC
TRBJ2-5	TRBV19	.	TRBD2	CATSKGLVGETQYF	TGTGCCACTTCGAAAGGACTAGTCGGAGAGACCCAGTACTTC
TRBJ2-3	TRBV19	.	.	CASSMPGGGTDTQYF	TGTGCCAGTAGTATGCCTGGAGGGGGCACAGATACGCAGTATTTT
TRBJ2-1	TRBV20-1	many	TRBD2	CSANKPGLATNEQFF	TGCAGTGCTAATAAGCCGGGACTAGCGACCAATGAGCAGTTCTTC
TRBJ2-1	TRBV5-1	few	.	CASIPFAGPGNEQFF	TGCGCCAGCATCCCCTTCGCCGGGCCGGGGAATGAGCAGTTCTTC
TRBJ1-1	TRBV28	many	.	CASTLRSSEAFF	TGTGCCAGCACCTTAAGGTCGAGTGAAGCTTTCTTT
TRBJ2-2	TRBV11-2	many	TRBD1	CASSPGQAGGELFF	TGTGCCAGCAGCCCCGGACAGGCGGGCGGGGAGCTGTTTTTT
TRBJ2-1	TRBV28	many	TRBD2	CASRGVASGAYEQFF	TGTGCCAGCAGGGGAGTGGCTAGCGGGGCCTATGAGCAGTTCTTC
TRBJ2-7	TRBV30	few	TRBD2	CAWTSGNSYEQYF	TGTGCCTGGACTAGCGGTAACTCCTACGAGCAGTACTTC
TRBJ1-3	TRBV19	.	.	CASSPHRFPSGNTIYF	TGTGCCAGTAGTCCCCACAGGTTCCCCTCTGGAAACACCATATATTTT
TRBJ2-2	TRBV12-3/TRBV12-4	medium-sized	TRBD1	CASSPQGPPNTGELFF	TGTGCCAGCAGTCCACAGGGGCCCCCGAACACCGGGGAGCTGTTTTTT
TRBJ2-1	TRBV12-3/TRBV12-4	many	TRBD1	CASSSGTGGSEQFF	TGTGCCAGCAGTTCCGGGACAGGGGGCAGTGAGCAGTTCTTC